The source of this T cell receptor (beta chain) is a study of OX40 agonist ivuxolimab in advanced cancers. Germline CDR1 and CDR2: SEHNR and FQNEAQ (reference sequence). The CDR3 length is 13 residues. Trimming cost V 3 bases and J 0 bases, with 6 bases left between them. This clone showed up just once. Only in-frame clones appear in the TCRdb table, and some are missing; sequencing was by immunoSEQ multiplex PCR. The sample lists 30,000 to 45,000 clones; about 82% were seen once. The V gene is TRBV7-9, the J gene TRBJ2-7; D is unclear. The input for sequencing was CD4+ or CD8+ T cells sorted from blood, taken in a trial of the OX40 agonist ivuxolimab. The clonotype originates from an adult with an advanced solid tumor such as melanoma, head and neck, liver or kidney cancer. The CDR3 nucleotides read TGTGCCAGCAGCTTCCCGGGCTCCTACGAGCAGTACTTC. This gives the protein CASSFPGSYEQYF.